The rows below give T cell receptor beta chains drawn from one sample of a study of a mutant IDH1 vaccine in newly diagnosed glioma. No antigens are known for them. Produced via immunoSEQ multiplex PCR; TCRdb's table is partial and in-frame only. The sample carries tens of thousands of clones, around 74% recorded once. Specimen: PBMCs, collected from a glioma patient whose treatment included an IDH1 peptide vaccine. These receptor sequences come from a man aged 50 to 60 with glioma. Both conserved end residues are part of each CDR3. Each record gives: D gene, V gene, clone size, J gene, CDR3 protein. A D gene is named only where the DNA matches it firmly. The listing skips clone size in some rows; elsewhere it reads once, few, many or a size class.

d_gene: -; v_gene: TRBV6-6; abundance: -; j_gene: TRBJ2-7; CDR3aa: CASSPGREQYF
d_gene: -; v_gene: TRBV15; abundance: -; j_gene: TRBJ2-7; CDR3aa: CATSLRFPLGQYF
d_gene: TRBD1; v_gene: TRBV7-9; abundance: -; j_gene: TRBJ2-2; CDR3aa: CASSPERTGDYTGELFF
d_gene: TRBD1; v_gene: TRBV7-8; abundance: -; j_gene: TRBJ2-7; CDR3aa: CASSPGTGAAYEQYF
d_gene: TRBD2; v_gene: TRBV5-4; abundance: -; j_gene: TRBJ2-3; CDR3aa: CASSSAGGTDTQYF
d_gene: TRBD1; v_gene: TRBV19; abundance: -; j_gene: TRBJ1-1; CDR3aa: CASSIRDRGKRTEAFF
d_gene: -; v_gene: TRBV18; abundance: -; j_gene: TRBJ2-7; CDR3aa: CASSPEAGADEQYF
d_gene: -; v_gene: TRBV6-6; abundance: -; j_gene: TRBJ1-2; CDR3aa: CASSLLQGSYGYTF
d_gene: -; v_gene: TRBV30; abundance: few; j_gene: TRBJ2-2; CDR3aa: CALPGGHTGELFF
d_gene: -; v_gene: TRBV6-6; abundance: -; j_gene: TRBJ2-3; CDR3aa: CAARGGTQYF
d_gene: TRBD2; v_gene: TRBV2; abundance: -; j_gene: TRBJ2-1; CDR3aa: CAILPSGGYNEQFF
d_gene: -; v_gene: TRBV6-5; abundance: -; j_gene: TRBJ1-2; CDR3aa: CASSETGYYGYTF
d_gene: -; v_gene: TRBV2; abundance: once; j_gene: TRBJ1-1; CDR3aa: CASNLGYTEAFF
d_gene: -; v_gene: TRBV29-1; abundance: -; j_gene: TRBJ2-3; CDR3aa: CSVEGTDSSTDTQYF
d_gene: TRBD1; v_gene: TRBV27; abundance: -; j_gene: TRBJ1-2; CDR3aa: CASSFLQGVGYTF
d_gene: -; v_gene: TRBV9; abundance: -; j_gene: TRBJ1-1; CDR3aa: CASSPTPGDTEAFF
d_gene: -; v_gene: TRBV6-5; abundance: -; j_gene: TRBJ1-4; CDR3aa: CASSNREKLFF
d_gene: -; v_gene: TRBV7-8; abundance: -; j_gene: TRBJ2-5; CDR3aa: CASSLDRVPSETQYF
d_gene: -; v_gene: TRBV10-3; abundance: -; j_gene: TRBJ2-3; CDR3aa: CAISESTGNTDTQYF
d_gene: TRBD1; v_gene: TRBV6-5; abundance: -; j_gene: TRBJ1-2; CDR3aa: CASSAGTGIYGYTF
d_gene: -; v_gene: TRBV19; abundance: -; j_gene: TRBJ1-5; CDR3aa: CASRGRPRNSNQPQHF
d_gene: TRBD1; v_gene: TRBV30; abundance: few; j_gene: TRBJ1-2; CDR3aa: CAWSTGGVYGYTF